This is a list of T cell receptor beta chains from one sample in a study of identical twins. One entry per CDR3 protein, called by TCRdb with MiXCR from the 5' RACE reads. The sample lists around 280,000 distinct CDR3 sequences; under 9% were seen once. These data were likewise used in another study, on yellow fever vaccine responses in identical twins.

Sequenced material: memory (CD45RO+) T cells sorted from blood. The receptors here all came from a young woman in good health. CDR3s include the opening cysteine and the closing phenylalanine or tryptophan. D genes are given only for firm matches. The listing skips clone size in some rows; elsewhere it reads once, few, many or a size class.

j_call: TRBJ2-7; clone_size: few; d_call: TRBD2; v_call: TRBV25-1; cdr3_nt: TGTGCCAGCAGTGAGAGCGGGAGGACCCACGAGCAGTACTTC; cdr3_aa: CASSESGRTHEQYF
j_call: TRBJ1-6; clone_size: many; d_call: TRBD1; v_call: TRBV20-1; cdr3_nt: TGCAGTGCTGATCGACAGGGGATTAATTCACCCCTCCACTTT; cdr3_aa: CSADRQGINSPLHF
j_call: TRBJ2-1; clone_size: -; d_call: -; v_call: TRBV7-6; cdr3_nt: TGTGCCAGCAGCTTAGCCGGCGGGGCCCCCTACAATGAGCAGTTCTTC; cdr3_aa: CASSLAGGAPYNEQFF
j_call: TRBJ2-5; clone_size: many; d_call: -; v_call: TRBV4-1; cdr3_nt: TGCGCCAGCAGCCAAGGCCGGGATATCCAAGAGACCCAGTACTTC; cdr3_aa: CASSQGRDIQETQYF
j_call: TRBJ2-6; clone_size: many; d_call: -; v_call: TRBV29-1; cdr3_nt: TGCAGCGTGGTACCCGTAGCTGGGGCCAACGTCCTGACTTTC; cdr3_aa: CSVVPVAGANVLTF
j_call: TRBJ2-5; clone_size: -; d_call: -; v_call: TRBV3-1; cdr3_nt: TGTGCCAGCACCCTTTCGGGAGCGGAGGAGACCCAGTACTTC; cdr3_aa: CASTLSGAEETQYF
j_call: TRBJ2-7; clone_size: few; d_call: -; v_call: TRBV4-2; cdr3_nt: TGTGCCAGCAGCCAAGTAGGAAGGGGGTTCTTGTCCTACGAGCAGTACTTC; cdr3_aa: CASSQVGRGFLSYEQYF
j_call: TRBJ2-7; clone_size: many; d_call: -; v_call: TRBV4-1; cdr3_nt: TGCGCCAGCAGCCAAGATACCAAGTACGAGCAGTACTTC; cdr3_aa: CASSQDTKYEQYF
j_call: TRBJ2-1; clone_size: few; d_call: TRBD2; v_call: TRBV20-1; cdr3_nt: TGCAGTGCTATCCTAACTAGCGGGAGGGCCTGGAATGAGCAGTTCTTC; cdr3_aa: CSAILTSGRAWNEQFF
j_call: TRBJ2-1; clone_size: many; d_call: TRBD1; v_call: TRBV12-3/TRBV12-4; cdr3_nt: TGTGCCAGCAGTTGGACAGGGGGCTCCTACAATGAGCAGTTCTTC; cdr3_aa: CASSWTGGSYNEQFF